The 10 T cell receptor beta chains given below trace back to one sample, sequenced in a study of T-cell reconstitution after alpha-beta-depleted transplantation in children. Molecular barcoding with unique molecular identifiers was used for the TCRbeta library. TCRdb analysed the PCR reads with MiXCR anew, one entry per CDR3 protein. Counted here are about a million distinct CDR3 sequences, roughly 29% occurring once; the ten biggest clones make up about 28%. Sample: PBMCs, mostly from graft donor cells, taken 360 days after TCRalphabeta/CD19-depleted stem cell transplant. These receptors originate from a boy under two years old who had a stem cell transplant for SCID, so the T cells may come from the graft donor.

This clonotype came up a few times. The chain recombines TRBV15 with TRBJ2-5; D tentatively reads TRBD1 or TRBD2 (6 bases each). The ends were cut back, 1 base at V and 1 base at J, with 16 bases in the middle. The CDR3 runs 17 residues. The germline V gene has CDR1 LNHNV and CDR2 YYDKDF (reference sequence). In nucleotides, the CDR3 is TGTGCCACCAGCAGAGGGGGGGCAACAAGGAGCCAAGAGACCCAGTACTTC. This codes for CATSRGGATRSQETQYF.

The V and J genes are TRBV19 and TRBJ2-3, with D maybe TRBD1 (6 bases). Germline CDR1 and CDR2: LNHDA and SQIVND (reference sequence). V was pared by 3 bases and J by 6 bases, with 13 bases between. This CDR3 has 14 amino acids. The chain's CDR3 is CASSIKYRGDTQYF. The DNA of the CDR3 is TGTGCCAGTAGTATTAAGTATAGGGGGGATACGCAGTATTTT.

A few counts support this clonotype. The chain links TRBV20-1 to TRBJ2-4; TRBD2 might be the D (6 bases). The germline CDR1 and CDR2 sequences are DFQATT and SNEGSKA (reference sequence). There are 16 residues in the CDR3. V dropped 6 bases and J dropped 1 base, with 19 bases sitting between them. The chain's CDR3 is CSAPLRDGGAKNIQYF. CDR3 DNA sequence: TGCAGTGCCCCGTTACGGGACGGAGGGGCCAAAAACATTCAGTACTTC.

There are a few counts of this clonotype. CDR3: CSVLETLRNEQFF. Here the CDR3 DNA reads TGCAGTGTCTTAGAAACGCTACGCAATGAGCAGTTCTTC. The chain has TRBV20-1 and TRBJ2-1; D gene ambiguous. There are 13 residues in the CDR3. The V and J ends lost 7 bases and 6 bases respectively, with 16 bases between them. Looked up from germline, CDR1 is DFQATT and CDR2 is SNEGSKA (reference sequence).

This clonotype was observed a handful of times. V and J are TRBV7-2 and TRBJ2-5; D not resolved. CDR1 is SGHTA, CDR2 FQGNSA, per germline. The V end was cut by 3 bases, the J end by 5 bases, with 10 bases between. This CDR3 has 13 amino acids. CDR3 region: CASSLISRETQYF. CDR3 bases: TGTGCCAGCAGCTTGATCTCACGCGAGACCCAGTACTTC.

This chain uses TRBV5-1 with TRBJ2-7; 10 bases are a match to TRBD2. The V segment lost 6 bases and the J segment 2 bases; nucleotides outside the gene matches: 14. CDR1 is SGHRS, CDR2 YFSETQ, per germline. This CDR3 has 17 residues. CDR3 amino acids: CASTRGASGRATYEQYF. CDR3 coding DNA: TGCGCCAGCACCAGAGGGGCTAGCGGGAGAGCCACCTACGAGCAGTACTTC.

This clonotype was detected a few times. The J gene is TRBJ1-4, the V gene TRBV20-1, with no clear D. The CDR3 is made up of 14 amino acids. Between the trimmed V and J ends, which lost 2 bases and 6 bases, there was a span of 13 bases. Looked up from germline, CDR1 is DFQATT and CDR2 is SNEGSKA (reference sequence). This CDR3 reads CSARPRAVHEKLFF. The CDR3 coding sequence is TGCAGTGCTAGACCCCGGGCAGTCCATGAAAAACTGTTTTTT.

The chain combines TRBV20-1 with TRBJ2-2, with no clear D. Germline values: CDR1 DFQATT, CDR2 SNEGSKA (reference sequence). The CDR3 consists of 13 residues. Deletions cut 1 base from V and 1 base from J, with 4 bases between. In nucleotides, the CDR3 is TGCAGTGCTAGAGGGGGGAACACCGGGGAGCTGTTTTTT. Its translation is CSARGGNTGELFF.

The J gene is TRBJ2-1, the V gene TRBV4-2; 9 bases fit TRBD1. Germline V gene lookup returns CDR1 LGHNA and CDR2 YNFKEQ. This CDR3 has 17 amino acids. With 4 bases clipped from V and 3 bases from J, the junction kept 10 bases outside the gene matches. This CDR3 is CASSPQGDRAIYNEQFF. CDR3 nucleotide sequence: TGTGCCAGCAGCCCTCAAGGGGACAGGGCAATCTACAATGAGCAGTTCTTC.

This clonotype was seen more than once but under ten times. This chain connects TRBV6-1 to TRBJ2-1, with TRBD2 matching 7 bases. V was clipped by 8 bases and J by 3 bases; unmatched bases: 7. This CDR3 comprises 14 residues. CDR1 and CDR2 from the germline V gene are MNHNS and SASEGT. This CDR3 reads CASPRDYLYNEQFF. CDR3 in DNA: TGTGCCAGCCCTAGGGACTACCTCTACAATGAGCAGTTCTTC.